This TCR beta chain was observed in a study of neurological immune-mediated disorders. The table lists this clonotype with many counts. Germline CDR1 and CDR2: KGHSH and LQKENI. This CDR3 comprises 14 residues. Trimming cost V 3 bases and J 9 bases, with 15 bases left between them. From the 5' RACE reads, TCRdb called clonotypes with MiXCR, one entry per CDR3 protein. The repertoire holds approximately 27,000 distinct CDR3 sequences, with under 25% as singletons. The rearrangement uses TRBV18 and TRBJ1-5; D gene unclear. The TCR comes from a man over 45 with HTLV-1-associated myelopathy (HAM/TSP). Sequencing was carried out using CD4+ T cells from blood. The CDR3 DNA sequence: TGTGCCAGCTCACCTGAATGGTCTAGGCGGCCCCAGCATTTT. It specifies CASSPEWSRRPQHF.